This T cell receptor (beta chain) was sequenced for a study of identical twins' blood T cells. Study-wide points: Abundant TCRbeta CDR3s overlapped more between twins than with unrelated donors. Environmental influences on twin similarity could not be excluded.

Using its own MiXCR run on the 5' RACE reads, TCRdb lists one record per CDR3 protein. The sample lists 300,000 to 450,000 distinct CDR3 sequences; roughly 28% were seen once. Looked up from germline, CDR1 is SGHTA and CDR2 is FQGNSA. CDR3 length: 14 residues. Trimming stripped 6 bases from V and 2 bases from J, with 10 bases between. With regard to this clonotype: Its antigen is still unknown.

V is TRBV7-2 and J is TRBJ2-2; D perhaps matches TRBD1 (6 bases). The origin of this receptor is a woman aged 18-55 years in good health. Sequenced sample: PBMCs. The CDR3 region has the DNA TGTGCCAGCAGGAAGACAGGAAACACCGGGGAGCTGTTTTTT. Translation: CASRKTGNTGELFF.